This T cell receptor beta chain was identified in a study of glioma-infiltrating T cells. V was cut by 6 bases and J by 5 bases, with 11 bases left in between. The CDR3 loop spans 12 amino acids. Looked up from germline, CDR1 is MDHEN and CDR2 is SYDVKM. Amplification of TCR alpha and beta CDR3 regions from RNA used iRepertoire nested multiplex PCR. TCRdb re-analysed the multiplex PCR reads in MiXCR, keeping a single row per CDR3 protein. Of about 380,000 distinct CDR3 sequences in the sample, roughly two fifths were seen once. Study-wide results and limits: Above-expected tissue-blood divergence occurred in all gliomas, most in low-grade ones.

For this clonotype: Its antigen remains unidentified.

Material: glioma tissue, nonneoplastic brain tissue, or PBMCs (not recorded which). The origin of this receptor is a human donor with low-grade glioma or glioblastoma, undergoing nonglioma brain surgery, or in good health (not recorded which). The rearrangement uses TRBV28 and TRBJ2-7; D remains unclear. The CDR3, as DNA: TGTGCCAGCAGCGGGCACCTCGACGAGCAGTACTTC. This gives the protein CASSGHLDEQYF.